Presented here are 11 T cell receptor beta chains from one specimen sequenced in a study of radiotherapy plus CTLA-4 blockade in lung cancer. Clones were sequenced by immunoSEQ multiplex PCR, and TCRdb holds only the in-frame ones, with some missing. The repertoire includes around 130,000 clones, 90% of them detected once, and more than 6.5% sits in the top ten. This material consisted of peripheral blood, taken from a patient treated with radiotherapy plus ipilimumab. These receptors were collected from a human donor with non-small cell lung cancer that progressed on radiotherapy plus ipilimumab.

The J gene is TRBJ2-7, the V gene TRBV27; D not resolved. Trimming cost V 8 bases and J 3 bases, with 11 bases left between them. The germline V gene has CDR1 MNHEY and CDR2 SMNVEV (reference sequence). The CDR3 is made up of 12 amino acids. The CDR3, as DNA: TGTGCCAGCTCCTTATGGGTCTACGAGCAGTACTTC. It yields the protein CASSLWVYEQYF.

This clone was observed once. The chain recombines TRBV6-5 with TRBJ2-1; no firm D call. From germline, CDR1 is MNHEY and CDR2 SVGAGI. The ends were cut back, 7 bases at V and 9 bases at J, with 13 bases in the middle. The CDR3 runs 12 residues. The CDR3 loop reads CASTQSSGEQFF. CDR3 nucleotides: TGTGCCAGCACCCAAAGTTCTGGTGAGCAGTTCTTC.

The chain employs TRBV18 and TRBJ2-2, with 9 bases that match TRBD1. The CDR3 is 16 amino acids. CDR1 is KGHSH, CDR2 LQKENI, per germline. V was clipped by 9 bases and J by 2 bases; unmatched bases: 10. The CDR3: CASSDRQGGNTGELFF. The CDR3 region has the DNA TGTGCCAGTTCCGACCGACAGGGGGGTAACACCGGGGAGCTGTTTTTT.

This chain uses TRBV5-4 with TRBJ2-3; 10 bases are a match to TRBD2. Germline V gene sequence: CDR1 SGHNT, CDR2 YYREEE (reference sequence). The V gene end was trimmed by 4 bases and the J gene end by 3 bases; junction bases not matched to a gene: 11. This CDR3 comprises 17 residues. CDR3 DNA: TGTGCCAGCAGCCCCCAGGTATCTAGCGGGAGTACAGATACGCAGTATTTT. Its translation: CASSPQVSSGSTDTQYF.

This chain joins TRBV5-1 and TRBJ2-5, with D possibly matching TRBD2 (6 bases). Germline V gene sequence: CDR1 SGHRS, CDR2 YFSETQ. There are 15 residues in the CDR3. Trimming cost V 4 bases and J 2 bases, with 15 bases left between them. This chain's CDR3 is CASSRSLAQQETQYF. DNA for the CDR3: TGCGCCAGCAGCCGAAGCCTAGCGCAGCAAGAGACCCAGTACTTC. Full variable domain (remainder filled in from reference TRBV5-1 and TRBJ2-5): KAGVTQTPRYLIKTRGQQVTLSCSPISGHRSVSWYQQTPGQGLQFLFEYFSETQRNKGNFPGRFSGRQFSNSRSEMNVSTLELGDSALYLCASSRSLAQQETQYFGPGTRLLVL.

The chain combines TRBV5-1 with TRBJ1-4, with 7 bases fitting TRBD1. Trimming removed 4 bases from V and 8 bases from J; junction bases left unmatched: 8. Germline loops: CDR1 SGHRS, CDR2 YFSETQ. The CDR3 spans 14 residues. The CDR3 region has the DNA TGCGCCAGCAGCCGACAGGGTTTAGTCGAAAAACTGTTTTTT. Translated, it gives CASSRQGLVEKLFF.

The rearrangement joins TRBV27 to TRBJ2-1, with TRBD1 identical over 8 bases. CDR1 and CDR2 from the germline V gene are MNHEY and SMNVEV (reference sequence). V lost 6 bases, J lost 5 bases, and 18 bases stayed unmatched. The CDR3 length is 18 residues. The CDR3 protein is CASRGLRGLGLINNEQFF. The CDR3 DNA follows: TGTGCCAGCAGGGGGCTCAGGGGGCTCGGGCTGATAAACAATGAGCAGTTCTTC.

The rearrangement links TRBV7-2 to TRBJ1-2; 7 positions match TRBD1. The ends lost 5 bases at V and 4 bases at J; junction bases unmatched: 16. Germline assignment: CDR1 SGHTA and CDR2 FQGNSA. CDR3 length equals 17 residues. Written as DNA, the CDR3 is TGTGCCAGCAGCCGCGGCACTCTACAGGGGTTGAGCTATGGCTACACCTTC. This gives the protein CASSRGTLQGLSYGYTF.

The V and J genes are TRBV9 and TRBJ2-5; D gene unclear. This CDR3 comprises 14 residues. Looked up from germline, CDR1 is SGDLS and CDR2 is YYNGEE. Trimming left V 3 bases short and J 1 base short, with 10 bases between. CDR3 DNA sequence: TGTGCCAGCAGCGGGGATCTCGCCCAAGAGACCCAGTACTTC. Its translation: CASSGDLAQETQYF. Full variable domain (missing parts from reference TRBV9 and TRBJ2-5): DSGVTQTPKHLITATGQRVTLRCSPRSGDLSVYWYQQSLDQGLQFLIQYYNGEERAKGNILERFSAQQFPDLHSELNLSSLELGDSALYFCASSGDLAQETQYFGPGTRLLVL.

This chain links TRBV9 with TRBJ2-5, with 10 bases aligning to TRBD2. V lost 4 bases to trimming and J lost 5 bases; unmatched junction nucleotides: 14. In germline, CDR1 is SGDLS, CDR2 YYNGEE. The CDR3 is 17 amino acids. CDR3 nucleotides: TGTGCCAGCAGCACCAGGGGGCTAGCGGGAGCGGTGGAGACCCAGTACTTC. Its protein is CASSTRGLAGAVETQYF.

The V and J genes are TRBV2 and TRBJ2-5; TRBD1 is a possible D gene (6 bases). The CDR3 has 14 residues. From germline, CDR1 is SNHLY and CDR2 FYNNEI. Trimming took off 6 bases at V and 2 bases at J, with 13 bases between the two ends. CDR3 coding DNA: TGTGCCAGCAGCCCCGGGACATATCAAGAGACCCAGTACTTC. Amino acids: CASSPGTYQETQYF.